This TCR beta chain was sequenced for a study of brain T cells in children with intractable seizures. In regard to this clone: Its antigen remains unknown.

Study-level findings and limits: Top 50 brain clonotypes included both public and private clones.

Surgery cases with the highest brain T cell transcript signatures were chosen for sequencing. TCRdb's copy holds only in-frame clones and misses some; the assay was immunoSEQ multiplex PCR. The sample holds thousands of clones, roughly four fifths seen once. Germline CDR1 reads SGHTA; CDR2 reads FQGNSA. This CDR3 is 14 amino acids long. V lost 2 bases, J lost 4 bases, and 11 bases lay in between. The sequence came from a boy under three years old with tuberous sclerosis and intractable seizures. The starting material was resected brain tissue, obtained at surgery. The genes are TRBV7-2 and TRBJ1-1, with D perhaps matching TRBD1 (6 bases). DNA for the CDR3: TGTGCCAGCAGCTTACAGGGGCTAGGCACTGAAGCTTTCTTT. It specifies CASSLQGLGTEAFF. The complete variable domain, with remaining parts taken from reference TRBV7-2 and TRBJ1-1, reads GAGVSQSPSNKVTEKGKDVELRCDPISGHTALYWYRQSLGQGLEFLIYFQGNSAPDKSGLPSDRFSAERTGGSVSTLTIQRTQQEDSAVYLCASSLQGLGTEAFFGQGTRLTVV.